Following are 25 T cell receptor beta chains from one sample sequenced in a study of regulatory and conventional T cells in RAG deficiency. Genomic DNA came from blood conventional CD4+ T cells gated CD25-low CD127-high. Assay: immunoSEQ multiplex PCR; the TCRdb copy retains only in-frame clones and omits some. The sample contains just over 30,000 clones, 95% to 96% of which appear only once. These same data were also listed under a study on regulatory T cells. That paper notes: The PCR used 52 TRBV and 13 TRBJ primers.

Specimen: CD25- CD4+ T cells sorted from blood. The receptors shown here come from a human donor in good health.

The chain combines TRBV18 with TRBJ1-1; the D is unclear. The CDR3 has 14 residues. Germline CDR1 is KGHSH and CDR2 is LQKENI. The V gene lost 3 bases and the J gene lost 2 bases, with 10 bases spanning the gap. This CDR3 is CASSPGISNTEAFF. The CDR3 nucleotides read TGTGCCAGCTCACCCGGTATTTCCAACACTGAAGCTTTCTTT.

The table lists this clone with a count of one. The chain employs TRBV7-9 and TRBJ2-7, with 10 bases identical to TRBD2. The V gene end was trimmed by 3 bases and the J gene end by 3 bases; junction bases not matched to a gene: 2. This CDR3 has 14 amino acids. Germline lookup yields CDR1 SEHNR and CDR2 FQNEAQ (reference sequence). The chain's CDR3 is CASSLGLAFYEQYF. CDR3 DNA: TGTGCCAGCAGCTTGGGACTAGCGTTCTACGAGCAGTACTTC.

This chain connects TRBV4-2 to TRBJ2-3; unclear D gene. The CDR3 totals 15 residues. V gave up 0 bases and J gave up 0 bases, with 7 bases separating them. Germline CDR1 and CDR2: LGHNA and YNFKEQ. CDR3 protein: CASSQEPLSTDTQYF. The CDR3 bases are TGTGCCAGCAGCCAAGAACCACTGAGCACAGATACGCAGTATTTT.

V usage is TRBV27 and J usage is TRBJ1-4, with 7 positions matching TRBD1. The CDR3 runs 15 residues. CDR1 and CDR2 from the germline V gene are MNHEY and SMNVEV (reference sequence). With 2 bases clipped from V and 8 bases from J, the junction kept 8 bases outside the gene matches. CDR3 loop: CASSLTGARSEKLFF. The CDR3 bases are TGTGCCAGCAGTTTAACAGGGGCGCGGTCAGAAAAACTGTTTTTT.

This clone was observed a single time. This CDR3 reads CASSLVGRLSSTDTQYF. In DNA form, the CDR3 reads TGCGCCAGCAGCTTGGTAGGGAGACTTTCTAGCACAGATACGCAGTATTTT. J is TRBJ2-3 and V is TRBV5-1; the D gene is possibly TRBD2 (5 bases). Germline V lookup: CDR1 SGHRS, CDR2 YFSETQ. Trimming took 0 bases from V and 0 from J, leaving 14 bases between them. The length of the CDR3 is 17 residues.

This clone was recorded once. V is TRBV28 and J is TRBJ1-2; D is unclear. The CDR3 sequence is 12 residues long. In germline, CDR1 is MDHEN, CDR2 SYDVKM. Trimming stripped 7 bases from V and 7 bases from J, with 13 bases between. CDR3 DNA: TGTGCCAGCACCCCCGGCGGGTTTGGCTACACCTTC. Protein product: CASTPGGFGYTF.

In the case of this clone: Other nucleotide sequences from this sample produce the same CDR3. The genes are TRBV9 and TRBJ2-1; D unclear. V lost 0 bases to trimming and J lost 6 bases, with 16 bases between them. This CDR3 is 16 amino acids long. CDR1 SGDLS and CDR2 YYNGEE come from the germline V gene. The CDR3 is CASSVVALRWSNEQFF. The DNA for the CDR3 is TGTGCCAGCAGCGTAGTGGCTTTACGGTGGAGCAATGAGCAGTTCTTC.

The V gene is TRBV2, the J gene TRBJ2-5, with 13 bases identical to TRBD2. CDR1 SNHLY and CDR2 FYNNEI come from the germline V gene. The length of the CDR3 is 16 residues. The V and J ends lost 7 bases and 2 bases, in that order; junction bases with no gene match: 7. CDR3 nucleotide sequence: TGTGCCAGCACCCCGGGACTAGCGGGGAGACAAGAGACCCAGTACTTC. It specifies CASTPGLAGRQETQYF.

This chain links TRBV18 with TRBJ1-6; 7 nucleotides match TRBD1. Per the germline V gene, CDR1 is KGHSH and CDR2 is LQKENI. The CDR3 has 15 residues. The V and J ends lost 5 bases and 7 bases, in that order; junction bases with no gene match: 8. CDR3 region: CASSSGGPVNSPLHF. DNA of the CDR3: TGTGCCAGCTCATCAGGGGGTCCAGTCAATTCACCCCTCCACTTT. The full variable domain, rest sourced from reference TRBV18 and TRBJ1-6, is NAGVMQNPRHLVRRRGQEARLRCSPMKGHSHVYWYRQLPEEGLKFMVYLQKENIIDESGMPKERFSAEFPKEGPSILRIQQVVRGDSAAYFCASSSGGPVNSPLHFGNGTRLTVT.

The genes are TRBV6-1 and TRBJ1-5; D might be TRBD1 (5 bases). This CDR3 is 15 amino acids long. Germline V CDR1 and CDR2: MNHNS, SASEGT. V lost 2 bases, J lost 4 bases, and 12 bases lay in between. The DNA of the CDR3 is TGTGCCAGCAGTGAAAAGAGGGGAGGAAATCAGCCCCAGCATTTT. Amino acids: CASSEKRGGNQPQHF.

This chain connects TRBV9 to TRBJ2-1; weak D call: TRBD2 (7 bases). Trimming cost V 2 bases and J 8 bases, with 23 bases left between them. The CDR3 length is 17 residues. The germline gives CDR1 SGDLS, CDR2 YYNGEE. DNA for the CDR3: TGTGCCAGCAGCGTTTTTAATGTTTGGGGGGGCAACGATGAGCAGTTCTTC. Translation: CASSVFNVWGGNDEQFF.

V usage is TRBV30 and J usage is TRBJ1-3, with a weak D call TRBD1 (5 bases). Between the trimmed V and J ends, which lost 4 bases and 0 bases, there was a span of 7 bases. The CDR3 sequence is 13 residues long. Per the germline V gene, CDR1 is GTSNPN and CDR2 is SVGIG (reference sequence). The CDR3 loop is CAWIGHSGNTIYF. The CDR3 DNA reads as TGTGCCTGGATAGGACACTCTGGAAACACCATATATTTT.

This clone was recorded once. The CDR3 sequence: CASSPRQQWETQYF. CDR3 nucleotide sequence: TGTGCCAGCAGCCCCCGACAGCAATGGGAGACCCAGTACTTC. This chain connects TRBV9 to TRBJ2-5; possibly TRBD1 for D (5 bases). Germline CDR1 SGDLS, CDR2 YYNGEE. This CDR3 contains 14 residues. The germline V and J ends were trimmed by 4 bases and 5 bases, with 15 bases remaining between them.

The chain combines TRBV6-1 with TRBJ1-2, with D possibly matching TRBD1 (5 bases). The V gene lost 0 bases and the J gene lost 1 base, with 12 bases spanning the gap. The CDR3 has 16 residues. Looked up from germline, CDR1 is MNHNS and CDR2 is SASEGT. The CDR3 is CASSEASGWGNYGYTF. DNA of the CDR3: TGTGCCAGCAGTGAAGCGTCAGGGTGGGGTAACTATGGCTACACCTTC.

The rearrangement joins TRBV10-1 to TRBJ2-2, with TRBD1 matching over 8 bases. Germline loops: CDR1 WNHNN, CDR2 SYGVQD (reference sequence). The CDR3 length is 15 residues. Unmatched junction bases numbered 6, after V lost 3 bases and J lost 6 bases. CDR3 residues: CASSDWQGAAGELFF. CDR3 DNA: TGCGCCAGCAGTGACTGGCAGGGGGCTGCCGGGGAGCTGTTTTTT.

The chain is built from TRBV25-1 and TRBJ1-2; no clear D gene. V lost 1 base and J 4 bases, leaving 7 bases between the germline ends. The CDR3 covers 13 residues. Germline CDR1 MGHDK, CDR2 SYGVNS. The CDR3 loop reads CASSESGSYGYTF. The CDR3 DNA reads TGTGCCAGCAGTGAATCGGGGAGCTATGGCTACACCTTC.

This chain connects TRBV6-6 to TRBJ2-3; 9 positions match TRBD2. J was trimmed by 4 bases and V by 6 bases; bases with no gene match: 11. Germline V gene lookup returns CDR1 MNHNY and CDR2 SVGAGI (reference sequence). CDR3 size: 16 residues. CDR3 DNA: TGTGCCAGCAGCCGGTGGATAGCGGGAGCAGCAGATACGCAGTATTTT. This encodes CASSRWIAGAADTQYF.

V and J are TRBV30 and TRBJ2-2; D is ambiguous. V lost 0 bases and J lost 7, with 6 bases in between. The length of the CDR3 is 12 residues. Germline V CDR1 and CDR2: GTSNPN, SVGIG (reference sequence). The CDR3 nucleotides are TGTGCCTGGAGTGTTCGGGTCGGGGAGCTGTTTTTT. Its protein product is CAWSVRVGELFF.

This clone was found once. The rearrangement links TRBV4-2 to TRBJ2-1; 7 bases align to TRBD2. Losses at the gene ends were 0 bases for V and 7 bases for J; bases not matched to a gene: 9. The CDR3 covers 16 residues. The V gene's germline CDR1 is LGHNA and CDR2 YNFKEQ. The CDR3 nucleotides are TGTGCCAGCAGCCAAGATTGGCGCGGGAGCTTTAATGAGCAGTTCTTC. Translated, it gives CASSQDWRGSFNEQFF.

The CDR3: CASSFPHSHTGELFF. CDR3 nucleotides: TGTGCCAGCAGTTTCCCCCACTCCCACACCGGGGAGCTGTTTTTT. The V and J genes are TRBV27 and TRBJ2-2; unclear D gene. Germline V gives CDR1 MNHEY, CDR2 SMNVEV (reference sequence). Trimming took off 3 bases at V and 3 bases at J, with 11 bases between the two ends. The CDR3 contains 15 residues.

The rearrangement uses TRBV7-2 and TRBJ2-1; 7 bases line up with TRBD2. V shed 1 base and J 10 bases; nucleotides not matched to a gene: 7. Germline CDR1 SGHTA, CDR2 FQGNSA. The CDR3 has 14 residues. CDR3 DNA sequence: TGTGCCAGCAGCTTAGAAGCGGGAACCCACGAGCAGTTCTTC. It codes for CASSLEAGTHEQFF.

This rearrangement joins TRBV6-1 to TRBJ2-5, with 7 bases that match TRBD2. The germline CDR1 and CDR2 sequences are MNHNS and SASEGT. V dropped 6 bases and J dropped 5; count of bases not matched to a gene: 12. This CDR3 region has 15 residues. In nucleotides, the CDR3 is TGTGCCAGCAGGGCTAGCGGAGTGGGGGGGGAGACCCAGTACTTC. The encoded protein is CASRASGVGGETQYF.

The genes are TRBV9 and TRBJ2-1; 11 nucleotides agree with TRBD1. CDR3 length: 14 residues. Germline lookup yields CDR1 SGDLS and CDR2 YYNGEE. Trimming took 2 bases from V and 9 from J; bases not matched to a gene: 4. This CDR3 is CASSVGQGVSEQFF. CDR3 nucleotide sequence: TGTGCCAGCAGCGTGGGACAGGGGGTCAGTGAGCAGTTCTTC.

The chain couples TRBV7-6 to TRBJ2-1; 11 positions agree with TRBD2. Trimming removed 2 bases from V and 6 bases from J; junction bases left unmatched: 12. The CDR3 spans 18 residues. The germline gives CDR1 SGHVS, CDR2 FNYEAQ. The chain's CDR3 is CASSLPLTSGIAGNEQFF. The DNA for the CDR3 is TGTGCCAGCAGCTTACCCTTGACTAGCGGGATCGCCGGCAATGAGCAGTTCTTC.

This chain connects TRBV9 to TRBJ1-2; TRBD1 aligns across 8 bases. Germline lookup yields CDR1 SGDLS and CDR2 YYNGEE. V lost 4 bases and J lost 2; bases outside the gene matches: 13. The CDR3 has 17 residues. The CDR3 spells CASSPNRQGTRNYGYTF. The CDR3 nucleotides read TGTGCCAGCAGCCCCAACCGACAGGGGACACGGAACTATGGCTACACCTTC.